This T cell receptor (beta chain) was documented in a study of beta chain features in type 1 diabetes. Whole-study results and caveats: HLA influence on TCRB rearrangement stayed unresolved here.

Concerning this clone itself: The antigen is not known.

The CDR3 has 16 amino acids. The V segment lost 4 bases and the J segment 0 bases; nucleotides outside the gene matches: 8. Germline CDR1 reads SGHVS; CDR2 reads FQNEAQ. Since all of the isolated RNA was reverse transcribed, expressed TCRB transcripts were what got sequenced. Each sample of naive, central memory or regulatory T cells had, on average, about 3.5 million reads. Only in-frame clones appear in the TCRdb table, and some are missing; sequencing was by immunoSEQ multiplex PCR. Of fewer than 250,000 clones detected, around 68% appear once; the ten largest clones hold about 0.05%. The chain couples TRBV7-8 to TRBJ2-7; TRBD2 matches 8 bases. Sequenced sample: naive CD4+ T cells from blood. The origin of this receptor is a young man in good health. The CDR3 sequence: CASSSITSGASYEQYF. The DNA of the CDR3 is TGTGCCAGCAGCTCCATCACTAGCGGTGCCTCCTACGAGCAGTACTTC.